This TCR beta chain appears in the sequencing data of a study of cytomegalovirus exposure and HLA in healthy donors. Germline V gene lookup returns CDR1 SGHTA and CDR2 FQGNSA. The V and J ends lost 3 bases and 6 bases, in that order; junction bases with no gene match: 10. CDR3 length equals 16 residues. It was with 60 Vbeta and 13 Jbeta primers that the PCR ran. Produced via immunoSEQ multiplex PCR; TCRdb's table is partial and in-frame only. The table lists 170,000 or so clones, around 80% of them singletons. The clonotype originates from a male donor in good health and CMV-seropositive. Material: PBMCs. V gene TRBV7-2 combines with J gene TRBJ2-3; the match to TRBD1 covers 9 bases. As DNA, the CDR3 is TGTGCCAGCAGCTTGGCTATACAGGGGGCAGGGGATACGCAGTATTTT. It encodes CASSLAIQGAGDTQYF.